Given below is one T cell receptor (beta chain) in context. Its antigen is undetermined. Original processing methods: ImmunoSEQ only sent back junction sequences with no quality scores, so filtering was done differently. Profiled with immunoSEQ multiplex PCR; TCRdb holds only in-frame clones, not every one. The V and J calls and clone size are taken from that table; D and trimming were inferred from the DNA. The sample shows about 470,000 clones, roughly 80% of them seen only once. Trimming removed 2 bases from V and 7 bases from J, with 15 bases in between. CDR3 length: 15 amino acids. Per germline, CDR1 SNHLY and CDR2 FYNNEI. This sample was taken from a study of shared clonotypes between healthy human individuals. Whole-study findings and limits: The donor pool, a small one, limited the genetic and exposure-history diversity represented.

The donors, all of them Caucasian adults, lived in Nashville, Tennessee. Unsorted samples relied on roughly 99 million PBMCs, which served as the source of genomic DNA. This clonotype originated in a woman in her thirties or forties in good health. Some clones in this sample may be carry-over from other donors' samples. Sequenced sample: PBMCs. The chain is built from TRBV2 and TRBJ2-1, with D perhaps TRBD2 (5 bases). The DNA of the CDR3 is TGTGCCAGCAGTGAACCCATAGGGAGTAGGAATGAGCAGTTCTTC. Translating gives CASSEPIGSRNEQFF.